The sequence of this TCR beta chain was determined in a study of blood T cell repertoires in COVID-19. Everyone who took part was roughly 18 to 89 years old, and they came from some 23 US areas. Participants reported their clinical history, and cohort assignment relied on those reports. In Cohort 3, a recovered donor had either two negative PCRs, clearance, or symptom resolution. Clones were sequenced by immunoSEQ multiplex PCR, and TCRdb holds only the in-frame ones, with some missing. The profile shows about 150,000 clones, roughly 84% of them singletons. Trimming cost V 1 base and J 0 bases, with 8 bases left between them. The CDR3 extends over 15 amino acids. The germline CDR1 and CDR2 sequences are SGHNT and YYREEE (reference sequence).

The TCR was taken from a woman aged 50 to 65 who had recovered from COVID-19. The V call is TRBV5-4, the J call TRBJ1-3; weak D call: TRBD1 (5 bases). Sequenced material: PBMCs or T cells enriched from blood (not recorded which). As DNA, the CDR3 is TGTGCCAGCAGCTTGAGGGGCTCCTCTGGAAACACCATATATTTT. It is translated as CASSLRGSSGNTIYF.